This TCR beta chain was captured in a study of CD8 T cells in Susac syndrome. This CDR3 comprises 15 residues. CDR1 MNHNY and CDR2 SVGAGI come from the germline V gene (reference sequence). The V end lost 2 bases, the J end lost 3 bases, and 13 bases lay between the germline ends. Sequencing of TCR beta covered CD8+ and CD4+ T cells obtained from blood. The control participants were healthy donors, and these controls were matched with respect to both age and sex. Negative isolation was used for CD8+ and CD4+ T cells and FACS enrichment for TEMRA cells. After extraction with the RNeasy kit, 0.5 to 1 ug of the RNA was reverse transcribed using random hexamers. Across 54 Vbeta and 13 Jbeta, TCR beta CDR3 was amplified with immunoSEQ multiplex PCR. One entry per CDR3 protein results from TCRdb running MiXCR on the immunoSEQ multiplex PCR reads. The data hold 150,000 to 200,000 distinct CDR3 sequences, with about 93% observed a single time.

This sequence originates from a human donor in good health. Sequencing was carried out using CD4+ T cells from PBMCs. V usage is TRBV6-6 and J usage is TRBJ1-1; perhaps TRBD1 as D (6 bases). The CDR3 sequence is CASSYRGGGDTEAFF. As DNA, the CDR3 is TGTGCCAGCAGTTACAGAGGGGGTGGGGACACTGAAGCTTTCTTT.